This T cell receptor beta chain is drawn from a study of cytomegalovirus exposure and HLA in healthy donors. In the PCR, 60 Vbeta and 13 Jbeta primers were used. Produced via immunoSEQ multiplex PCR; TCRdb's table is partial and in-frame only. The data hold under 250,000 clones, with roughly 84% observed a single time. The J segment lost 6 bases and the V segment lost 6 bases, leaving 5 bases of the junction unmatched. This CDR3 has 15 amino acids. Per the germline V gene, CDR1 is SNHLY and CDR2 is FYNNEI. Study results and caveats: A few CMV-associated chains proved CMV antigen-specific in vitro.

Comments on this clone: No antigen is known for it.

Sequencing input: PBMCs. The chain has TRBV2 and TRBJ2-2; 12 bases are a match to TRBD2. This TCR derives from a girl aged 2-10 years in good health and CMV-seronegative. DNA of the CDR3: TGTGCCAGCAGCCAACTAGCGGGAGGACCCGGGGAGCTGTTTTTT. This sequence encodes CASSQLAGGPGELFF.